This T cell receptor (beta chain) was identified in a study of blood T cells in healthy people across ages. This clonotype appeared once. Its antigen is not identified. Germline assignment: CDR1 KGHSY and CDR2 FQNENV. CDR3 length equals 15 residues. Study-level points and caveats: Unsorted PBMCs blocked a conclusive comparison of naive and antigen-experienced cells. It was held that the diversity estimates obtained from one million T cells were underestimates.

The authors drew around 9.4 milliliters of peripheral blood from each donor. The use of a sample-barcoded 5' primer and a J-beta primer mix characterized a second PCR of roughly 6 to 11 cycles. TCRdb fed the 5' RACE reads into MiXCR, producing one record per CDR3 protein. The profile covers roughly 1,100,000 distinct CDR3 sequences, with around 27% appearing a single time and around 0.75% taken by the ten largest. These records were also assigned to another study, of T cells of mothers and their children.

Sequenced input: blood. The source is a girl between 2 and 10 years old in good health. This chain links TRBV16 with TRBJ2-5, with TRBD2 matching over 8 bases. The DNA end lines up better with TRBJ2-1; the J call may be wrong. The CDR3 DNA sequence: TGTGCCAGCCCCAAGCGGGAGCCTTCATCAATTGAGCAGTTCTTC. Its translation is CASPKREPSSIEQFF.